This TCR beta chain was sequenced for a study of OX40 agonist ivuxolimab in advanced cancers. Regarding the research as a whole: Ivuxolimab was a fully human IgG2 agonistic monoclonal antibody targeting the costimulatory receptor OX40 (CD134). Intravenous ivuxolimab was administered to patients every 2 weeks at six dose levels: 0.01, 0.1, 0.3, 1.5, 3 and 10 mg/kg. Of the approximately 50 dose-escalation patients, hepatocellular carcinoma was present in about 20, melanoma in roughly 15, renal cell carcinoma in 9 and head and neck cancer in 9. In the dose-escalation cohort, approximately 82% of patients were male, and the mean age was approximately 60 years, with a range of roughly 23 to 85. Prior anti-PD-1, anti-PD-L1 or anti-CTLA-4 therapy was permitted, and approximately 41% of dose-escalation patients had received checkpoint inhibitors. Partial responses occurred in three dose-escalation patients, of whom one had hepatocellular carcinoma and two had cutaneous melanoma. The purpose of peripheral TCRbeta sequencing was to test whether ivuxolimab changed TCR sequence diversity and led to clonal T-cell expansion. The paper covers the monotherapy dose-escalation part of the phase I ivuxolimab trial, which included N of about 51 patients. What the work shows at the level of the full study, not this receptor alone: At doses of 0.1 to 3.0 mg/kg, clonal expansion of both CD4+ and CD8+ blood T cells was observed from baseline to week 6. After ivuxolimab, more expanded clones were found on average in CD8+ T cells than in CD4+ T cells. In partial responders in the 0.1-3.0 mg/kg groups, normalized peripheral clonal expansion was found to be among the lowest, especially among CD8+ T cells. Low levels of normalized T-cell clonal expansion were also shown by some nonresponding patients. The antigen specificity of the clonally expanded peripheral T cells was not determined.

Patients with a history of autoimmune disease or receiving systemic immunosuppression were excluded from the trial. In every dose cohort, peripheral blood was drawn for TCR sequencing at baseline, cycle 4 day 1, and cycle 7 day 1. The samples were taken from a phase I, first-in-human, multicenter, open-label dose-escalation trial of ivuxolimab. Adults with locally advanced or metastatic head and neck squamous cell, hepatocellular, melanoma or renal cell carcinoma were enrolled in the trial. CD4+ and CD8+ T cells were sorted separately from peripheral blood before TCR sequencing. The germline V gene yields MNHEY for CDR1 and SVGAGI for CDR2. Trimming at the junction amounts to 5 bases on V and 6 bases on J, and the germline ends lie 11 bases apart. The CDR3 starts with the cysteine, ends with the phenylalanine, and has 13 residues. The only DNA kept is the CDR3, 39 bases in frame from the first base.

A word on this clone: Its antigen is still unknown. No quality values exist for individual bases; no much larger clone is one base distant.

To sequence the TCRbeta CDR3 region, genomic DNA was isolated from the sorted cells. TCRbeta CDR3 regions were sequenced using the immunoSEQ Assay. Imported from immuneACCESS, the table was reduced by TCRdb to in-frame sequences with V and J called. These copies leave out some clones; in studies compared against another copy, an unresolved V gene accounts for under half, and the cause of the remainder is not known. Within this sample are tens of thousands of clones, with about 91% of them counted one time only. Of the sample, around 0.51% falls within the top ten clones. This TCR came from an adult with an advanced solid tumor such as melanoma, head and neck, liver or kidney cancer. Rearrangement joined TRBV6-5 to TRBJ2-4, with a weak D call of TRBD2 (5 bases match). The sample in question was CD4+ or CD8+ T cells sorted from blood, obtained in a trial of the OX40 agonist ivuxolimab. The DNA sequence reads TGTGCCAGCAGTGCGGTGGGAGTAAACATTCAGTACTTC. This sequence encodes CASSAVGVNIQYF.